A single count supports the clone carrying this T cell receptor (beta chain). The antigen is unknown. Germline CDR1 and CDR2: SGHNT and YENEEA. V was clipped by 5 bases and J by 2 bases, with 21 bases between them. This CDR3 region has 18 residues. TCRdb keeps only in-frame clones here, not all; method: immunoSEQ multiplex PCR. The sample yields 65,000 to 100,000 clones, around 93% seen once. The sample is drawn from a study of graft-versus-host responses after intestinal transplantation. Background on the study: Recipients were given multivisceral, liver-intestinal, or isolated intestinal transplants. Induction using anti-thymocyte globulin, followed by tacrolimus and steroids for two to four years, was given to all recipients.

General study points: Investigators detected GvH clones in recipient marrow, with some emerging earlier in ileum or blood. Early post-transplant declines in HvG were associated with peak levels of circulating GvH clones.

The sequences come from unstimulated CD8+ T cells sorted from spleen or lymph node cells, collected before transplant. The chain links TRBV11-3 to TRBJ2-2; D perhaps matches TRBD2 (5 bases). This receptor was obtained from a human donor who was the organ donor for an intestinal transplant. The CDR3 is CASSPSRWGRTNTGELFF. CDR3 nucleotide sequence: TGTGCCAGCAGCCCTAGTCGGTGGGGAAGGACTAACACCGGGGAGCTGTTTTTT.